The entry that follows covers one T cell receptor beta chain sequence. Its recognized antigen is unknown. No base-level quality is on record; no much larger clone is a single base apart. CDR1 and CDR2 were assigned from the germline V gene as SGHTA and FQGTGA. V loses 5 bases, J loses 5 bases, and the germline ends lie 18 bases apart. Counted from cysteine to phenylalanine, this CDR3 has 15 amino acids. The DNA shown is the 45-base CDR3, in frame from base 1. The data originate from a study of cytomegalovirus exposure and HLA in healthy donors (dated by TCRdb to 2016 to 2017). Describing the broader study: A later analysis indicated that the 90 to 150 validation repertoires were generated on the platform also employed for the approximately 670 repertoires of the first cohort. To predict cytomegalovirus infection status, the study brought together high-throughput TCR immunosequencing, statistical association of individual TCRs with disease status, and machine learning. The aim of the study was to test whether cataloging public T cell receptors could identify signatures of past pathogen exposure. Besides the first cohort of 550 to 750 subjects, a separate validation cohort made up of over 100 different subjects was used.

Receptor amplification or capture employed the immunoSEQ multiplex PCR assay. On the authors' methods: A statistical classification framework was developed to diagnose cytomegalovirus status using the catalog of TCR beta chain sequences. The clones in this table, taken by TCRdb from immuneACCESS, are in-frame only. Not every clone is retained; where verified, under half of the shortfall comes from an unresolved V gene, and the cause of the rest is unknown. Clone size and V and J calls were adopted from that table, with D and trimming inferred from the DNA. The sample includes under 150,000 clones, with 88% observed a single time. The ten largest clones add up to 6% to 7% of the sample. Separate from the roughly 650-subject first cohort, the validation cohort of about 120 subjects was the group to which the donors belonged. The full study reports these points: A later analysis found that TCRs clustered in the first cohort also tended to co-occur in the 100 to 150 validation repertoires, with approximately 94% of cluster scores above 0. In vitro tests confirmed that a few of the cytomegalovirus-associated TCR beta chains recognize cytomegalovirus antigens. A later analysis had no HLA typing for the validation cohort, so co-occurrence there was scored across all 120 or so repertoires. Cytomegalovirus status was reported to be diagnosed by the classifier with high specificity and sensitivity in both the original and validation cohorts. While some public TCRs were present in many individuals, most TCR sequences turned up only very rarely across donors. The authors suggested that the approach could potentially be extended to other disease states and immunological phenotypes. The study gave a list of 150 to 200 TCR beta chains associated with cytomegalovirus.

The chain links TRBV7-3 with TRBJ1-1; there is no confident call for the D gene. The clonotype comes from a woman aged 18-29 years in good health and CMV-seropositive. The source material was PBMCs. The nucleotides read TGTGCCAGCAGCCAAGAGGGTTCGGGAAGGACTGAAGCTTTCTTT. Its amino acids are CASSQEGSGRTEAFF.